Shown below are 20 T cell receptor beta chains from a single sample sequenced in a study of radiotherapy plus CTLA-4 blockade in lung cancer. Measured with immunoSEQ multiplex PCR; TCRdb has only the in-frame clones, and not every one. The sample has 40,000 to 50,000 clones; roughly 80% are singletons. The material sequenced was peripheral blood, taken from a patient treated with radiotherapy plus ipilimumab. The receptors were sampled from a human donor with non-small cell lung cancer who had stable disease on radiotherapy plus ipilimumab.

The rearrangement joins TRBV7-9 to TRBJ2-7; D remains ambiguous. This CDR3 spans 13 amino acids. Trimming removed 5 bases at V and 0 bases at J, with 8 bases between. Germline lookup yields CDR1 SEHNR and CDR2 FQNEAQ (reference sequence). This CDR3 reads CASSPLRSYEQYF. CDR3 DNA sequence: TGTGCCAGCAGCCCTCTACGCTCCTACGAGCAGTACTTC.

This rearrangement joins TRBV15 to TRBJ1-1; no reliable D call. The germline V and J ends were trimmed by 0 bases and 4 bases, with 9 bases remaining between them. Per germline, CDR1 LNHNV and CDR2 YYDKDF (reference sequence). The length of the CDR3 is 14 residues. This chain's CDR3 is CATSRDGVSTEAFF. As DNA, the CDR3 is TGTGCCACCAGCAGAGATGGAGTTTCCACTGAAGCTTTCTTT.

V usage is TRBV30 and J usage is TRBJ1-1, with a weak D call TRBD1 (6 bases). The germline V gene has CDR1 GTSNPN and CDR2 SVGIG (reference sequence). The CDR3 runs 14 residues. The V gene lost 5 bases and the J gene lost 3 bases, with 16 bases spanning the gap. For the CDR3, the DNA is TGTGCCTGGGTTACAGGGTACTGGGACACTGAAGCTTTCTTT. It yields the protein CAWVTGYWDTEAFF.

The CDR3 here is CASSSRSDDFFQPQHF. For the CDR3, the DNA is TGTGCCAGTAGTTCTAGGTCCGACGACTTTTTTCAGCCCCAGCATTTT. The chain couples TRBV19 to TRBJ1-5; unclear D gene. Looked up from germline, CDR1 is LNHDA and CDR2 is SQIVND (reference sequence). V was pared by 5 bases and J by 6 bases, with 20 bases between. The CDR3 is made up of 16 amino acids. Full variable domain (remainder filled in from reference TRBV19 and TRBJ1-5): DGGITQSPKYLFRKEGQNVTLSCEQNLNHDAMYWYRQDPGQGLRLIYYSQIVNDFQKGDIAEGYSVSREKKESFPLTVTSAQKNPTAFYLCASSSRSDDFFQPQHFGDGTRLSIL.

This clone was picked up a small number of times. The chain combines TRBV5-1 with TRBJ2-4; no clear D. The CDR3 runs 14 residues. Germline lookup yields CDR1 SGHRS and CDR2 YFSETQ. With 2 bases removed from V and 0 bases from J, the gap between germline ends came to 6 bases. CDR3 coding DNA: TGCGCCAGCAGCTTAGAGCAAGCCAAAAACATTCAGTACTTC. Protein product: CASSLEQAKNIQYF. The variable domain in full, completed from reference TRBV5-1 and TRBJ2-4, reads KAGVTQTPRYLIKTRGQQVTLSCSPISGHRSVSWYQQTPGQGLQFLFEYFSETQRNKGNFPGRFSGRQFSNSRSEMNVSTLELGDSALYLCASSLEQAKNIQYFGAGTRLSVL.

This chain joins TRBV19 and TRBJ1-1; TRBD1 agrees at 7 bases. The CDR3 totals 16 residues. Trimming cost V 5 bases and J 1 base; bases outside gene matches: 10. Germline lookup yields CDR1 LNHDA and CDR2 SQIVND (reference sequence). CDR3 sequence reads: CASSPRPGQRNTEAFF. CDR3 nucleotides: TGTGCCAGTAGTCCGAGACCGGGACAGAGGAACACTGAAGCTTTCTTT.

The gene calls are TRBV9 and TRBJ1-2, with 7 bases lining up with TRBD1. CDR3 size: 15 residues. V lost 3 bases to trimming and J lost 6 bases; unmatched junction nucleotides: 11. Germline loops: CDR1 SGDLS, CDR2 YYNGEE. CDR3 residues: CASSASRRQGNGYTF. The CDR3 DNA follows: TGTGCCAGCAGCGCCTCACGGAGACAGGGTAATGGCTACACCTTC.

V gene TRBV5-4 combines with J gene TRBJ2-3, with D unclear. The CDR3 contains 14 residues. Trimming shortened V by 0 bases and J by 2 bases, and 7 bases separated the two germline ends. Germline V CDR1 and CDR2: SGHNT, YYREEE (reference sequence). CDR3: CASSLGVITDTQYF. Written as DNA, the CDR3 is TGTGCCAGCAGCTTGGGAGTAATCACAGATACGCAGTATTTT.

The chain uses TRBV29-1 and TRBJ2-7, with 9 bases that match TRBD1. CDR1 is SQVTM and CDR2 is ANQGSEA in the germline V gene. The CDR3 is made up of 13 amino acids. V was pared by 6 bases and J by 5 bases, with 8 bases of the junction left unmatched. CDR3 DNA sequence: TGCAGCGTCGCCCGGACAGGGGAAAACGAGCAGTACTTC. It specifies CSVARTGENEQYF.

The V gene is TRBV7-8, the J gene TRBJ2-7; 9 nucleotides align to TRBD2. CDR1 is SGHVS and CDR2 is FQNEAQ in the germline V gene. Unmatched junction bases numbered 6, after V lost 3 bases and J lost 3 bases. The CDR3 has 15 residues. In DNA form, the CDR3 reads TGTGCCAGCAGCTTGGGGACTAGCCCGCTCTACGAGCAGTACTTC. This encodes CASSLGTSPLYEQYF.

This clone was found once. This chain links TRBV9 with TRBJ1-1; D is possibly TRBD1 (6 bases). V lost 3 bases and J 3 bases, leaving 12 bases between the germline ends. The CDR3 runs 14 residues. CDR1 is SGDLS and CDR2 is YYNGEE in the germline V gene. CDR3 region: CASSAARGDTEAFF. The CDR3, as DNA: TGTGCCAGCAGCGCCGCCAGGGGAGACACTGAAGCTTTCTTT.

The rearrangement uses TRBV7-2 and TRBJ2-1, with 14 bases that match TRBD2. The germline V gene has CDR1 SGHTA and CDR2 FQGNSA. This CDR3 has 16 residues. The V gene end was trimmed by 2 bases and the J gene end by 7 bases; junction bases not matched to a gene: 4. The CDR3 nucleotides are TGTGCCAGCAGCTTACCGGGACTAGCGGGAGAGAATGAGCAGTTCTTC. Its translation is CASSLPGLAGENEQFF.

With respect to this clone: At one end, the junction sequence differs from germline, possibly due to a read error. As DNA, the CDR3 is TGTGCCAGTGCAGAATATTCATCTGGGGCCAACGTCCCGACTTTC. Amino acid sequence: CASAEYSSGANVPTF. The chain couples TRBV19 to TRBJ2-6; perhaps TRBD1 as D (5 bases). This CDR3 has 15 residues. Germline V gives CDR1 LNHDA, CDR2 SQIVND (reference sequence). Drawing the rest from reference TRBV19 and TRBJ2-6, the complete variable domain is DGGITQSPKYLFRKEGQNVTLSCEQNLNHDAMYWYRQDPGQGLRLIYYSQIVNDFQKGDIAEGYSVSREKKESFPLTVTSAQKNPTAFYLCASAEYSSGANVPTFGAGSRLTVL.

The chain recombines TRBV6-1 with TRBJ1-5, with 8 bases identical to TRBD1. Trimming cost V 4 bases and J 7 bases; bases outside gene matches: 6. The CDR3 extends over 14 amino acids. Germline CDR1 is MNHNS and CDR2 is SASEGT. Here the CDR3 reads CASSVDRGGQPQHF. The CDR3 DNA is TGTGCCAGCAGTGTAGACAGGGGAGGACAGCCCCAGCATTTT.

The J gene is TRBJ2-4, the V gene TRBV2; D possibly corresponds to TRBD2 (6 bases). There are 16 residues in the CDR3. Per the germline V gene, CDR1 is SNHLY and CDR2 is FYNNEI. V was clipped by 3 bases and J by 2 bases, with 14 bases between them. CDR3 loop: CASSEPGERSKNIQYF. CDR3 DNA: TGTGCCAGCAGTGAGCCGGGGGAAAGGTCCAAAAACATTCAGTACTTC. Combining the CDR3 with reference TRBV2 and TRBJ2-4 gives the whole variable domain EPEVTQTPSHQVTQMGQEVILRCVPISNHLYFYWYRQILGQKVEFLVSFYNNEISEKSEIFDDQFSVERPDGSNFTLKIRSTKLEDSAMYFCASSEPGERSKNIQYFGAGTRLSVL.

J is TRBJ2-7 and V is TRBV7-8; TRBD2 aligns across 7 bases. J was trimmed by 6 bases and V by 4 bases; bases with no gene match: 15. The CDR3 is made up of 16 amino acids. The germline V gene has CDR1 SGHVS and CDR2 FQNEAQ. The chain's CDR3 is CASSSWGGPSGGEQYF. CDR3 bases: TGTGCCAGCAGCTCCTGGGGAGGGCCCTCGGGAGGCGAGCAGTACTTC.

V gene TRBV7-2 combines with J gene TRBJ1-5; a weak D match, TRBD1 (5 bases). CDR1 SGHTA and CDR2 FQGNSA come from the germline V gene. The V end lost 1 base, the J end lost 7 bases, and 11 bases lay between the germline ends. This CDR3 spans 14 amino acids. CDR3 in amino acids: CASSLDRIYQPQHF. Here the CDR3 DNA reads TGTGCCAGCAGCTTAGACAGGATCTACCAGCCCCAGCATTTT. Complete variable domain (other parts from reference TRBV7-2 and TRBJ1-5): GAGVSQSPSNKVTEKGKDVELRCDPISGHTALYWYRQSLGQGLEFLIYFQGNSAPDKSGLPSDRFSAERTGGSVSTLTIQRTQQEDSAVYLCASSLDRIYQPQHFGDGTRLSIL.

The CDR3 region is CASSTTDNEQFF. The DNA of the CDR3 is TGTGCCAGCAGCACGACTGACAATGAGCAGTTCTTC. The gene calls are TRBV9 and TRBJ2-1; unclear D gene. The V end lost 4 bases, the J end lost 5 bases, and 7 bases lay between the germline ends. The CDR3 is 12 residues long. Germline CDR1 is SGDLS and CDR2 is YYNGEE.

The chain has TRBV6-5 and TRBJ2-7; TRBD1 matches 7 bases. CDR1 MNHEY and CDR2 SVGAGI come from the germline V gene. This CDR3 has 13 residues. Losses at the gene ends were 6 bases for V and 6 bases for J; bases not matched to a gene: 8. CDR3 region: CASRPTGDSEQYF. CDR3 coding DNA: TGTGCCAGCAGGCCCACAGGGGATTCCGAGCAGTACTTC.

The genes are TRBV19 and TRBJ2-2; 11 bases are shared with TRBD2. The CDR3 loop spans 16 amino acids. The trim removed 1 base at V and 7 bases at J, leaving 5 bases unmatched. The germline V gene has CDR1 LNHDA and CDR2 SQIVND (reference sequence). The CDR3 protein is CASSIGLAGYNGELFF. The DNA for the CDR3 is TGTGCCAGTAGTATAGGACTAGCGGGATATAACGGGGAGCTGTTTTTT.